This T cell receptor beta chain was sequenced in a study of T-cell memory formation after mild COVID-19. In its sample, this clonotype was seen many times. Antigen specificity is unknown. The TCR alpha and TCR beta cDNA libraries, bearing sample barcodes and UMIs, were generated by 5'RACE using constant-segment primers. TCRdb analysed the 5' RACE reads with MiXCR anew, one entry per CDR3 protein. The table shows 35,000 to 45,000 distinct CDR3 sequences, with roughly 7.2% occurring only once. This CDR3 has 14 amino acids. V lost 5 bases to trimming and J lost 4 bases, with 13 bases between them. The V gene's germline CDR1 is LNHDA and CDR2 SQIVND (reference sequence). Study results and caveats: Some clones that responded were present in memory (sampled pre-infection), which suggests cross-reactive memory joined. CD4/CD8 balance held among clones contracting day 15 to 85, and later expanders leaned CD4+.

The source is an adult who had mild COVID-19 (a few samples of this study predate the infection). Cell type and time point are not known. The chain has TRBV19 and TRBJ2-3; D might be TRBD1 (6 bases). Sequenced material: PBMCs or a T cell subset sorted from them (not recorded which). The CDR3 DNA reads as TGTGCCAGTAGTCGACGGACAGCCCCAGATACGCAGTATTTT. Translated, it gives CASSRRTAPDTQYF.